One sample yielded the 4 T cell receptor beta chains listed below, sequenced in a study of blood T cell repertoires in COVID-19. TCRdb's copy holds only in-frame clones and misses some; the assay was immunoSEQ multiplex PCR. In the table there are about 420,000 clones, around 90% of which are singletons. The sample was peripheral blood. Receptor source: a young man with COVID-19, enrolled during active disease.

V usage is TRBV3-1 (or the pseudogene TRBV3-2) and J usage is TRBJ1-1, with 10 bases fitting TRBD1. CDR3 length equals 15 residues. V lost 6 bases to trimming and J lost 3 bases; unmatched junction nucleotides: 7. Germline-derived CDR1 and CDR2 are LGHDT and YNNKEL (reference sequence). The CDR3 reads CASRKGQGMYTEAFF. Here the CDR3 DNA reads TGTGCCAGCAGGAAGGGACAGGGGATGTACACTGAAGCTTTCTTT.

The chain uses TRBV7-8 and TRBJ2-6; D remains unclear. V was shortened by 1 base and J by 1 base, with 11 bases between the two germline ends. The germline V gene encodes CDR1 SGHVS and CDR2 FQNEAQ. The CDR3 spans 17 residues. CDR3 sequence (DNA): TGTGCCAGCAGCTTAGTCGCCGGTTCTTCTGGGGCCAACGTCCTGACTTTC. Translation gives CASSLVAGSSGANVLTF. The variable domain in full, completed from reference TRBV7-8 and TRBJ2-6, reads GAGVSQSPRYKVAKRGQDVALRCDPISGHVSLFWYQQALGQGPEFLTYFQNEAQLDKSGLPSDRFFAERPEGSVSTLKIQRTQQEDSAVYLCASSLVAGSSGANVLTFGAGSRLTVL.

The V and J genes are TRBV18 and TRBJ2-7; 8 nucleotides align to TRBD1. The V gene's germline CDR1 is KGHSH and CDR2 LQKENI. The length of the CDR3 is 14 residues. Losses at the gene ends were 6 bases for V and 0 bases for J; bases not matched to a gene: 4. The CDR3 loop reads CASSRDRSSYEQYF. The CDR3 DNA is TGTGCCAGCTCTCGGGACAGGAGCTCCTACGAGCAGTACTTC.

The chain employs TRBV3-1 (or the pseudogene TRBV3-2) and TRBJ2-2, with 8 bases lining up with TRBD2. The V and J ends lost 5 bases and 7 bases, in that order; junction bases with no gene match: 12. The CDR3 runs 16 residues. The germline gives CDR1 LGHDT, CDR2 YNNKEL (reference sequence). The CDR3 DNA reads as TGTGCCAGCAGCTCAGCAGGGAGCGGGAGACTCGGGGAGCTGTTTTTT. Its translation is CASSSAGSGRLGELFF.